This entry is about one TCR beta chain. This entry comes from a study of blood T cells in healthy people across ages. Primers used in a second PCR of about 6 to 11 cycles were a sample-barcoded 5' primer and a J-beta primer mix. TCRdb re-called the 5' RACE reads through MiXCR, storing one row per CDR3 protein. The sample records hundreds of thousands of distinct CDR3 sequences, about three fifths being singletons. This clonotype originated in a man aged 25-40 years in good health. What was sequenced was blood.

CDR3 in amino acids: CASSVVSLRLAGGLYNEQFF. CDR3 DNA: TGTGCCAGCAGCGTAGTCTCCCTGAGACTAGCGGGGGGGCTATACAATGAGCAGTTCTTC. The V call is TRBV9, the J call TRBJ2-1, with TRBD2 identical over 14 bases. CDR1 is SGDLS, CDR2 YYNGEE, per germline. This CDR3 has 20 amino acids. V lost 0 bases and J lost 4; bases outside the gene matches: 12.